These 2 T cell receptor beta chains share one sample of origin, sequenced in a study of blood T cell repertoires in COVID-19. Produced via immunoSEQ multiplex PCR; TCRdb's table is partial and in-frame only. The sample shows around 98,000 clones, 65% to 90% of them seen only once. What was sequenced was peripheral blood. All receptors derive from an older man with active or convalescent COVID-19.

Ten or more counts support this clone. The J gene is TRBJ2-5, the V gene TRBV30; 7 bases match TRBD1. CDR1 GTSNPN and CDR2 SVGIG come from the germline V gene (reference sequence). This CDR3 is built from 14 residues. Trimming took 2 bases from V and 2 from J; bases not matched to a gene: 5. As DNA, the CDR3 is TGTGCCTGGAGTCTGGGACAGTGGCAAGAGACCCAGTACTTC. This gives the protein CAWSLGQWQETQYF.

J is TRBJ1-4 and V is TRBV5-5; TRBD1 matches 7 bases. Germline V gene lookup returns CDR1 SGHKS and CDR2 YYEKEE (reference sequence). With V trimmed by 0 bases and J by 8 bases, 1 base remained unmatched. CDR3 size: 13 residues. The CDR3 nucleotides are TGTGCCAGCAGCTTGGCCAGGGGGGAAAAACTGTTTTTT. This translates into CASSLARGEKLFF.